This T cell receptor beta chain was documented in a study of cytomegalovirus exposure and HLA in healthy donors. Study overall: Approximately 85 million unique TCRs from HLA-typed donors were held in an early release of data. General study points: When a later analysis was performed, an Asian-associated ancestry cluster reportedly had fewer N-insertions than the roughly 690-donor mean. The authors later found HLA-associated TCR beta chains more clonally expanded than equally common others.

PCR primers comprised 60 Vbeta and 13 Jbeta primers. Per the authors' pipeline: The count from a later analysis was tens of millions of unique TCR beta chains, around 11 million of them shared. Clones were sequenced by immunoSEQ multiplex PCR, and TCRdb holds only the in-frame ones, with some missing. The V and J calls and clone size are taken from that table; D and trimming were inferred from the DNA. The sample has 130,000 to 150,000 clones; roughly 75% are singletons. This CDR3 is 14 amino acids long. Germline-derived CDR1 and CDR2 are SGHAT and FQNNGV. V lost 1 base, J lost 3 bases, and 2 bases stayed unmatched. About this clone: Its antigen is unidentified.

The clonotype was recovered from a man between 35 and 55 years old in good health and CMV-seropositive. The rearrangement uses TRBV11-2 and TRBJ1-2; 7 bases fit TRBD1. The specimen was PBMCs. Here the CDR3 DNA reads TGTGCCAGCAGCTTAGGGGGGACAGACTATGGCTACACCTTC. Residues: CASSLGGTDYGYTF.